The source of this T cell receptor beta chain is a study of T cell responses to AZD1222 COVID-19 vaccine. Broader study findings: The repertoires were collected only after the peak T cell response. White British donors predominated, females outnumbered males, and clonal diversity was possibly underestimated.

V lost 2 bases to trimming and J lost 4 bases; unmatched junction nucleotides: 12. This CDR3 is built from 17 residues. From germline, CDR1 is SGHNT and CDR2 YENEEA. Clones were read by immunoSEQ multiplex PCR, and TCRdb kept only the in-frame ones, dropping some. The repertoire consists of more than 110,000 clones, with over 75% occurring once and the leading ten covering roughly 3.2%. This clone occurred once. The target antigen is unknown. V gene TRBV11-3 combines with J gene TRBJ2-3, with TRBD2 matching over 7 bases. The sample here was peripheral blood, taken on day 0 of AZD1222 vaccination. The TCR sequence derives from an adult in good health. CDR3 loop: CASSLPLAGEYSDTQYF. CDR3 sequence (DNA): TGTGCCAGCAGCTTACCTTTGGCGGGAGAGTATTCAGATACGCAGTATTTT.